This T cell receptor (beta chain) was captured by sequencing in a study of blood T cell repertoires in COVID-19. For the study at large: Whether acute or convalescent, the COVID-19 samples came from the United States, Italy and Spain. T cells, B-cell-depleted T cells, or PBMCs provided the cDNA or gDNA that served as material.

As handled by the study authors: Reference gene primer amplification gave estimated nucleated cell counts. Profiled with immunoSEQ multiplex PCR; TCRdb holds only in-frame clones, not every one. V, J and clone size reflect that table, while D and trimming were determined from the DNA. The table shows roughly 180,000 clones, with 75% to 80% occurring only once. The TCR comes from a woman aged 50 to 60 with active or convalescent COVID-19. The sequencing input was peripheral blood.

The CDR3, as DNA: TGTGCCAGCAGATTACTAGCGGGAGCCAATGAGCAGTTCTTC. Translated: CASRLLAGANEQFF. V gene TRBV28 combines with J gene TRBJ2-1, with TRBD2 matching 11 bases. The germline V gene encodes CDR1 MDHEN and CDR2 SYDVKM. The CDR3 runs to 14 residues. After removal of 6 bases from V and 6 bases from J, the junction contained 4 bases not matched to a gene.